This TCR beta chain was identified in a study of blood T cell repertoires in COVID-19. The assay was immunoSEQ multiplex PCR, and TCRdb's table has in-frame clones only and misses some. The sample consists of 150,000 to 180,000 clones, over 75% of them appearing once. Followed longitudinally, the Seattle patients had been enrolled during active infection. V was cut by 3 bases and J by 2 bases, with 13 bases left in between. Germline CDR1 reads MNHEY; CDR2 reads SVGAGI. The CDR3 covers 15 residues. Sequencing was done on a sample of peripheral blood. The chain employs TRBV6-5 and TRBJ1-2, with a weak D call TRBD1 (5 bases). The receptor comes from a man in his fifties or sixties with COVID-19, enrolled during active disease. The CDR3 region is CASSYIGRVNYGYTF. CDR3 DNA sequence: TGTGCCAGCAGTTATATCGGCAGGGTGAACTATGGCTACACCTTC.